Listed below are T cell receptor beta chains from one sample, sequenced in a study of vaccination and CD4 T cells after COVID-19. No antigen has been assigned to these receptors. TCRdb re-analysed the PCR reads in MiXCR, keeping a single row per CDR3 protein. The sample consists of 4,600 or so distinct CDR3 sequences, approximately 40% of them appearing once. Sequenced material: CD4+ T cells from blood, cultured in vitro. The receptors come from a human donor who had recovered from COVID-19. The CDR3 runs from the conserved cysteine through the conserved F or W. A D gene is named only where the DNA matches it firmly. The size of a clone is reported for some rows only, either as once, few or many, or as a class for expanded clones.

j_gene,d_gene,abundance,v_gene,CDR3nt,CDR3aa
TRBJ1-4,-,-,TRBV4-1,TGCGCCAGCAGCCAGGGCATCCCGGGAGAAAAACTGTTTTTT,CASSQGIPGEKLFF
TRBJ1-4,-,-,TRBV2,TGTGCCAGCAAGGGGAGCCTCGGAGATGAAAAACTGTTTTTT,CASKGSLGDEKLFF
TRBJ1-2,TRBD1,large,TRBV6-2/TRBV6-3,TGTGCCAGCAGATGGGACAGGAACTATGGCTACACCTTC,CASRWDRNYGYTF
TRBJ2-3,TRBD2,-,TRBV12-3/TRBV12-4,TGTGCCAGCAGTTTTTATGAGGGGCGAGCGGGGGGAGCTGATACGCAGTATTTT,CASSFYEGRAGGADTQYF
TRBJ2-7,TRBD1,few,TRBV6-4,TGTGCCAGCAGTGACCCGGAAAACAGGGGACGCTCCTACGAGCAGTACTTC,CASSDPENRGRSYEQYF
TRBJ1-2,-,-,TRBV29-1,TGCAGCGTGATGGGGGGGCCACACAATCGCTATGGCTACACCTTC,CSVMGGPHNRYGYTF
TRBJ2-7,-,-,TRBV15,TGTGCCACCAGCAGAGGGGGGACGCAGGCCTACGAGCAGTACTTC,CATSRGGTQAYEQYF
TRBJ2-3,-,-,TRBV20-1,TGCAGTGCTAGAGACTTGCTACGACGGACAAACGCAGATACGCAGTATTTT,CSARDLLRRTNADTQYF
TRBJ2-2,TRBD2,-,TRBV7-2,TGTGCCAGCACCCGGACTAGCGGAGTAGACACCGGGGAGCTGTTTTTT,CASTRTSGVDTGELFF
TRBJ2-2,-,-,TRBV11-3,TGTGCCAGCAGCTTTGGCGGGTCGGCGGGGAACACCGGGGAGCTGTTTTTT,CASSFGGSAGNTGELFF
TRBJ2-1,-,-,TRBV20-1,TGCAGTGCTAGAGGCTGGTTAGTGGGGGTCCCGATCGATGAGCAGTTCTTC,CSARGWLVGVPIDEQFF
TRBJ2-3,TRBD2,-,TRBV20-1,TGCAGTGCTAGAGGGACTAGAAGCACAGATACGCAGTATTTT,CSARGTRSTDTQYF
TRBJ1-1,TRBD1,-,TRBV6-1,TGTGCCAGCATACGAGGGACAGAGAACACTGAAGCTTTCTTT,CASIRGTENTEAFF
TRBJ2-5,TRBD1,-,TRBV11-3,TGTGCCAGCAGCTCACCGGGACAGCAAGAGACCCAGTACTTC,CASSSPGQQETQYF
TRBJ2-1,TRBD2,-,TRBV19,TGTGCCAGTAGTATAGATCGTACTAGCGGGAAGTCTGAGCAGTTCTTC,CASSIDRTSGKSEQFF
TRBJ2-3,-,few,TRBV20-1,TGCAGTGCTAGTATTGGGACGGAGTACACAGATACGCAGTATTTT,CSASIGTEYTDTQYF
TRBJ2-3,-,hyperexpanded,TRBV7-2,TGTGCCAGCAGCTTAGATGCGGGCACAGATACGCAGTATTTT,CASSLDAGTDTQYF
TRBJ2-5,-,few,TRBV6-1,TGTGCCAGCATGGACTACCCAGGCCAAGAGACCCAGTACTTC,CASMDYPGQETQYF
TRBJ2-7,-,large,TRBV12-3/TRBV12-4,TGTGCCAGCAGCCTGGACAGATTCGCAGAGGTGTACTTC,CASSLDRFAEVYF
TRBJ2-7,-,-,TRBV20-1,TGCAGTGCCCGAACAGGGCCTAGCTCCTACGAGCAGTACTTC,CSARTGPSSYEQYF
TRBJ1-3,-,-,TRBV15,TGTGCCACCAGCAGAGATGATGGCACCATATATTTT,CATSRDDGTIYF
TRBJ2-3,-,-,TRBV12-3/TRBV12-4,TGTGCCAGCAGTTTAGAAGCGCCGACAGATACGCAGTATTTT,CASSLEAPTDTQYF
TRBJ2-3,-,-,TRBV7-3,TGTGCCAGCAGCTTAGGTCATCAACTAGGCTTGGATACGCAGTATTTT,CASSLGHQLGLDTQYF
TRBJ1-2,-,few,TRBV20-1,TGCAGTGCTAGAGATCCTGGGACGAAAAGATTCCTTAACTATGGCTACACCTTC,CSARDPGTKRFLNYGYTF
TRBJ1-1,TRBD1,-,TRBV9,TGTGCCAGCAGCGTCCTACAGGGGGGCACTGAAGCTTTCTTT,CASSVLQGGTEAFF
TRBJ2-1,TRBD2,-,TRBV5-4,TGTGCCAGCAGCTTGGGACGCGGGGGAGACAATGAGCAGTTCTTC,CASSLGRGGDNEQFF
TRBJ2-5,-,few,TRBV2,TGTGCCAGCAAAGGGGGACCGGGGGATGCGTCCCAGTACTTC,CASKGGPGDASQYF
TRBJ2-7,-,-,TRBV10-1,TGCGCCAAGCCGACGGCAGCCTACGAGCAGCACTTC,CAKPTAAYEQHF
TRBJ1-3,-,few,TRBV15,TGTGCCACCAGCAGAGATCAAATGTCTGGAAACACCATATATTTT,CATSRDQMSGNTIYF
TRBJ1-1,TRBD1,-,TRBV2,TGTGCCAGCAGCGGGACAGGGGGCCGTGGCACTGAAGCTTTCTTT,CASSGTGGRGTEAFF
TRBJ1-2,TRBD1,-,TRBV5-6,TGTGCCAGCAGCCCTACCGACGGCAGGGGGGGTGGCTACACCTTC,CASSPTDGRGGGYTF
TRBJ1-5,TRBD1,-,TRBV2,TGTGCCAGCAGGTCGGGACAGTTCTGGCAGCCCCAGCATTTT,CASRSGQFWQPQHF
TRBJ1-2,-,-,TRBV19,TGTGCCAGTAGCGCTACCTTCGTCTACTATGGCTACACCTTC,CASSATFVYYGYTF
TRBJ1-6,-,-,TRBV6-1,TGTGCCAGCAGATATACGGGACGGCCATATTCACCCCTCCACTTT,CASRYTGRPYSPLHF
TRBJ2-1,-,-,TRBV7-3,TGTGCCAGCAGCTTAGTCGGCTCTGGCCCTACGTTCTTC,CASSLVGSGPTFF
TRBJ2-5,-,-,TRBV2,TGTGCCAGCAGTGAGTGGGAAGAGACCCAGTACTTC,CASSEWEETQYF
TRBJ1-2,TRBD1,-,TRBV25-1,TGTGCCAGCAGTGAAGGGTTGGGGACAGGGGGCAGTTGGACCTTC,CASSEGLGTGGSWTF
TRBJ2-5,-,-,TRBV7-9,TGTGCCAGCAGCTTAGAATATTTCCAAGAGACCCAGTACTTC,CASSLEYFQETQYF
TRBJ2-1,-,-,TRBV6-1,TGTGCCAGCAGCAGGACTGATTACAATGAGCAGTTCTTC,CASSRTDYNEQFF